The source of this T cell receptor beta chain is a study of identical twins. This clonotype was detected only a few times. Its specificity is not known. Template switching supplied a universal primer site; unique molecular identifiers were carried on the cDNA. One entry per CDR3 protein, called by TCRdb with MiXCR from the 5' RACE reads. The repertoire consists of fewer than 250,000 distinct CDR3 sequences, with 9.4% occurring once and the leading ten covering around 5.1%. Germline V lookup: CDR1 SGHAT, CDR2 FQDESV (reference sequence). The CDR3 sequence is 18 residues long. V lost 5 bases and J lost 2; bases outside the gene matches: 12. Study findings and constraints: With monozygotic twins, out-of-frame TCR alpha sharing exceeded what models estimated.

The sample was memory (CD45RO+) T cells sorted from blood. The chain is built from TRBV11-1 and TRBJ2-2; 9 bases agree with TRBD1. The clonotype comes from a woman between 18 and 30 years old in good health. CDR3 DNA sequence: TGTGCCAGCAGCCCCCCTAGAGGGGGACAGGGTAACACCGGGGAGCTGTTTTTT. Its protein product is CASSPPRGGQGNTGELFF.